This T cell receptor beta chain originates from a study of blood T cell repertoires in COVID-19. For the study at large: The cDNA or gDNA used as material had been derived from T cells, B-cell-depleted T cells, or PBMCs.

Original handling: Amplifying reference gene primers gave estimates of nucleated cell counts. Libraries were prepared by immunoSEQ multiplex PCR; TCRdb keeps only in-frame clonotypes and omits some of them. V, J and clone size derive from that table, while D and trimming were established from the DNA sequence. The repertoire holds 200,000 to 250,000 clones, 84% seen once, with 15% to 20% in the top ten. Germline-derived CDR1 and CDR2 are SGHKS and YYEKEE (reference sequence). Trimming took 3 bases from V and 2 from J; bases not matched to a gene: 14. The CDR3 extends over 18 amino acids. Input material: peripheral blood. This clonotype was obtained from a woman of 80 years or more with active or convalescent COVID-19. The chain couples TRBV5-5 to TRBJ2-3, with 8 bases lining up with TRBD1. This CDR3 reads CASSWSKTGVFYTDTQYF. In DNA, the CDR3 is TGTGCCAGCAGCTGGTCGAAGACAGGGGTCTTCTACACAGATACGCAGTATTTT.